Presented here are 26 T cell receptor beta chains from one specimen sequenced in a study of blood T cell repertoires in COVID-19. The assay was immunoSEQ multiplex PCR, and TCRdb's table has in-frame clones only and misses some. The sample carries roughly 14,000 clones, 87% recorded once. The material sequenced was peripheral blood. The receptors were sampled from a human donor in a cohort sampled during active COVID-19.

The rearrangement links TRBV18 to TRBJ2-1, with a possible D match to TRBD2 (5 bases). The CDR3 contains 17 residues. The V and J ends lost 4 bases and 3 bases respectively, with 19 bases between them. CDR1 is KGHSH, CDR2 LQKENI, per germline. The CDR3 bases are TGTGCCAGCTCACTGACACGACTTCGGGATCTCTACAATGAGCAGTTCTTC. As protein: CASSLTRLRDLYNEQFF.

The chain links TRBV5-1 to TRBJ2-2; a weak D match, TRBD1 (6 bases). The CDR3 sequence is 15 residues long. Trimming shortened V by 0 bases and J by 4 bases, and 10 bases separated the two germline ends. Germline V gives CDR1 SGHRS, CDR2 YFSETQ. This chain's CDR3 is CASSLGQGSTGELFF. The CDR3 coding sequence is TGCGCCAGCAGCTTGGGTCAGGGGTCCACCGGGGAGCTGTTTTTT.

The chain couples TRBV11-2 to TRBJ2-7; the match to TRBD1 covers 8 bases. The germline CDR1 and CDR2 sequences are SGHAT and FQNNGV. The CDR3 has 16 amino acids. Germline trimming cut 0 bases from V and 5 bases from J; bases unmatched to any gene: 9. Here the CDR3 DNA reads TGTGCCAGCAGCTTAGAAGGAGTGGACAGGGCCCACGAGCAGTACTTC. Encoded protein: CASSLEGVDRAHEQYF. The full variable domain, in which reference TRBV11-2 and TRBJ2-7 provide the parts outside the CDR3, is EAGVAQSPRYKIIEKRQSVAFWCNPISGHATLYWYQQILGQGPKLLIQFQNNGVVDDSQLPKDRFSAERLKGVDSTLKIQPAKLEDSAVYLCASSLEGVDRAHEQYFGPGTRLTVT.

The CDR3 DNA reads as TGCGCCAGCAGCCACGATATACAGGGAGGGGAGACCCAGTACTTC. Its protein product is CASSHDIQGGETQYF. The chain joins TRBV4-1 to TRBJ2-5; D is perhaps TRBD2 (7 bases). This CDR3 is built from 15 residues. Trimming stripped 3 bases from V and 5 bases from J, with 16 bases between. Germline V gives CDR1 MGHRA, CDR2 YSYEKL.

The rearrangement links TRBV24-1 to TRBJ2-3, with 11 bases aligning to TRBD2. Germline V gives CDR1 KGHDR, CDR2 SFDVKD. The CDR3 length is 17 residues. Trimming at V came to 5 bases and at J to 6 bases, leaving 12 bases not matched to a gene. The CDR3 reads CATSGPLTSGSPDTQYF. The CDR3 DNA is TGTGCCACCAGTGGCCCGCTAACTAGCGGGAGCCCCGATACGCAGTATTTT.

The CDR3 loop is CASSRGDSTGANVLTF. In DNA, the CDR3 is TGTGCCAGCAGTCGCGGGGATAGCACTGGGGCCAACGTCCTGACTTTC. The V and J genes are TRBV5-8 and TRBJ2-6; a possible D gene is TRBD2 (6 bases). Germline V lookup: CDR1 SGHTS, CDR2 YDEGEE. This CDR3 is built from 16 residues. V lost 5 bases to trimming and J lost 2 bases, with 14 bases between them.

The rearrangement uses TRBV4-1 and TRBJ2-7, with D maybe TRBD2 (5 bases). Trimming removed 3 bases from V and 0 bases from J, with 9 bases in between. The CDR3 length is 14 residues. The germline gives CDR1 MGHRA, CDR2 YSYEKL. The CDR3 DNA is TGCGCCAGCAGCCACGCCGGGAACTCCTACGAGCAGTACTTC. Encoded protein: CASSHAGNSYEQYF.

The genes are TRBV11-2 and TRBJ2-3; TRBD2 agrees at 12 bases. Germline lookup yields CDR1 SGHAT and CDR2 FQNNGV. The V gene end was trimmed by 5 bases and the J gene end by 0 bases; junction bases not matched to a gene: 9. This CDR3 contains 18 residues. The DNA of the CDR3 is TGTGCCAGCAGCCTTCGGACTAGCGGGATTTCTAGCACAGATACGCAGTATTTT. Its protein product is CASSLRTSGISSTDTQYF.

J is TRBJ2-1 and V is TRBV6-5, with TRBD1 as a possible D gene (6 bases). Germline-derived CDR1 and CDR2 are MNHEY and SVGAGI. This CDR3 has 15 residues. Trimming took off 5 bases at V and 0 bases at J, with 11 bases between the two ends. The CDR3 spells CASSPDRRSYNEQFF. Written as DNA, the CDR3 is TGTGCCAGCAGTCCCGACAGGCGCTCCTACAATGAGCAGTTCTTC.

The gene calls are TRBV5-1 and TRBJ2-5; 9 bases line up with TRBD1. The germline V gene encodes CDR1 SGHRS and CDR2 YFSETQ. J gave up 3 bases and V 7 bases, and 10 bases lay outside the gene matches. The CDR3 runs 15 residues. In DNA, the CDR3 is TGCGCCAGCTGGGATTCCGGGACAGGGAAAGAGACCCAGTACTTC. As protein: CASWDSGTGKETQYF. Drawing the rest from reference TRBV5-1 and TRBJ2-5, the complete variable domain is KAGVTQTPRYLIKTRGQQVTLSCSPISGHRSVSWYQQTPGQGLQFLFEYFSETQRNKGNFPGRFSGRQFSNSRSEMNVSTLELGDSALYLCASWDSGTGKETQYFGPGTRLLVL.

This chain links TRBV18 with TRBJ1-2, with D perhaps TRBD1 (6 bases). Deletions cut 3 bases from V and 6 bases from J, with 14 bases between. The V gene's germline CDR1 is KGHSH and CDR2 LQKENI. The CDR3 loop spans 14 amino acids. CDR3 nucleotides: TGTGCCAGCTCACCTGAGACAGGAGGTCATGGCTACACCTTC. The encoded protein is CASSPETGGHGYTF.

The CDR3 nucleotides are TGTGCCGATAGAACGGCTCAACAGGGGATCAATCAGCCCCAGCATTTT. This gives the protein CADRTAQQGINQPQHF. The chain links TRBV19 to TRBJ1-5; 7 positions match TRBD1. The CDR3 covers 16 residues. Per germline, CDR1 LNHDA and CDR2 SQIVND (reference sequence). V lost 11 bases, J lost 3 bases, and 16 bases stayed unmatched.

The chain uses TRBV19 and TRBJ2-1; TRBD2 agrees at 9 bases. The germline CDR1 and CDR2 sequences are LNHDA and SQIVND (reference sequence). This CDR3 has 16 amino acids. Germline trimming cut 5 bases from V and 2 bases from J; bases unmatched to any gene: 7. CDR3 bases: TGTGCCAGTAGTTTTATGGCGGGAGGGCCCTACAATGAGCAGTTCTTC. It codes for CASSFMAGGPYNEQFF.

CDR3 sequence reads: CASSFQGGNEQFF. In DNA, the CDR3 is TGTGCCAGCAGTTTTCAGGGCGGCAATGAGCAGTTCTTC. The chain is built from TRBV27 and TRBJ2-1; weak D call: TRBD1 (5 bases). The CDR3 is made up of 13 amino acids. Trimming cost V 3 bases and J 6 bases, with 9 bases left between them. In germline, CDR1 is MNHEY, CDR2 SMNVEV (reference sequence).

The chain is built from TRBV7-8 and TRBJ2-2; 8 bases fit TRBD2. After removal of 5 bases from V and 5 bases from J, the junction contained 10 bases not matched to a gene. This CDR3 spans 16 amino acids. Germline values: CDR1 SGHVS, CDR2 FQNEAQ. The CDR3 spells CASSKPGTSRTGELFF. The CDR3 DNA reads as TGTGCCAGCAGCAAACCCGGGACTAGTCGGACCGGGGAGCTGTTTTTT.

The rearrangement uses TRBV6-4 and TRBJ2-5; TRBD2 agrees at 14 bases. V lost 8 bases, J lost 2 bases, and 7 bases stayed unmatched. Germline assignment: CDR1 MRHNA and CDR2 SNTAGT. The CDR3 has 16 residues. This CDR3 is CASGRTSGRKQETQYF. CDR3 DNA: TGTGCCAGCGGACGGACTAGCGGGAGGAAGCAAGAGACCCAGTACTTC.

For this clone: Within the sample, other DNA sequences also encode this same CDR3. The chain carries TRBV28 and TRBJ2-2; 8 bases are shared with TRBD2. Germline values: CDR1 MDHEN, CDR2 SYDVKM. The length of the CDR3 is 14 residues. V lost 4 bases, J lost 6 bases, and 4 bases stayed unmatched. CDR3 DNA: TGTGCCAGCAGTTCCGGGGGGGGGCCCGGGGAGCTGTTTTTT. Translating gives CASSSGGGPGELFF.

This clone occurred a few times. The V gene is TRBV10-1, the J gene TRBJ2-7; TRBD2 aligns across 11 bases. From germline, CDR1 is WNHNN and CDR2 SYGVQD (reference sequence). CDR3 length: 17 residues. Trimming at V came to 0 bases and at J to 2 bases, leaving 6 bases not matched to a gene. This CDR3 reads CASSESSSGGETYEQYF. The CDR3 nucleotides read TGCGCCAGCAGTGAGTCGAGTAGCGGGGGGGAGACCTACGAGCAGTACTTC.

The V gene is TRBV7-9, the J gene TRBJ2-3; 9 nucleotides match TRBD2. Germline V gene sequence: CDR1 SEHNR, CDR2 FQNEAQ (reference sequence). CDR3 size: 14 residues. J was trimmed by 7 bases and V by 4 bases; bases with no gene match: 6. The CDR3 here is CASSSTSGPNTQYF. The CDR3 coding sequence is TGTGCCAGCAGCTCGACTAGCGGACCGAATACGCAGTATTTT.

The gene calls are TRBV19 and TRBJ1-2, with D perhaps matching TRBD1 (6 bases). CDR3 size: 17 residues. The V and J ends lost 7 bases and 3 bases respectively, with 24 bases between them. Looked up from germline, CDR1 is LNHDA and CDR2 is SQIVND (reference sequence). The DNA for the CDR3 is TGTGCCAGTACCCTCCTAATTTCGGGGGGCTTGGACTATGGCTACACCTTC. This encodes CASTLLISGGLDYGYTF.

V and J are TRBV5-1 and TRBJ2-5; 8 positions match TRBD1. Trimming at V came to 3 bases and at J to 5 bases, leaving 15 bases not matched to a gene. From germline, CDR1 is SGHRS and CDR2 YFSETQ. CDR3 length: 17 amino acids. CDR3 in amino acids: CASSWGTGSFRSETQYF. The CDR3 region has the DNA TGCGCCAGCAGCTGGGGGACAGGTAGTTTTCGGTCGGAGACCCAGTACTTC.

This clone was detected only once. CDR3 in DNA: TGTGCCAGCACCCGGGAGGGGACCTACAATGAGCAGTTCTTC. Protein: CASTREGTYNEQFF. The chain links TRBV27 to TRBJ2-1; 8 nucleotides match TRBD2. This CDR3 contains 14 residues. Losses at the gene ends were 7 bases for V and 2 bases for J; bases not matched to a gene: 4. Germline V gene lookup returns CDR1 MNHEY and CDR2 SMNVEV (reference sequence).

V is TRBV3-1 (or the pseudogene TRBV3-2) and J is TRBJ2-3, with a weak D call TRBD1 (5 bases). The CDR3 is 12 residues long. Trimming stripped 3 bases from V and 12 bases from J, with 13 bases between. Germline V gene data show CDR1 as LGHDT and CDR2 as YNNKEL (reference sequence). The CDR3: CASSQTSDNQYF. DNA of the CDR3: TGTGCCAGCAGCCAGACCTCGGACAACCAGTATTTT.

The V and J genes are TRBV5-4 and TRBJ2-1, with 7 nucleotides matching TRBD2. The CDR3 runs to 18 residues. V lost 4 bases and J lost 0; bases outside the gene matches: 13. The V gene's germline CDR1 is SGHNT and CDR2 YYREEE (reference sequence). CDR3 DNA: TGTGCCAGCAGCACACCGGGGAGGGGTGTTAGCTCCTACAATGAGCAGTTCTTC. Translation gives CASSTPGRGVSSYNEQFF.

This chain links TRBV20-1 with TRBJ2-1, with 11 bases fitting TRBD2. This CDR3 spans 16 amino acids. The V gene end was trimmed by 3 bases and the J gene end by 8 bases; junction bases not matched to a gene: 12. Germline V gene sequence: CDR1 DFQATT, CDR2 SNEGSKA (reference sequence). CDR3 in DNA: TGCAGTGCTAGTGGGACTAGCGGACGATTGGTGGATGAGCAGTTCTTC. This codes for CSASGTSGRLVDEQFF.

This sequence joins TRBV28 and TRBJ1-1, with 8 bases fitting TRBD1. CDR1 and CDR2 from the germline V gene are MDHEN and SYDVKM. V was pared by 4 bases and J by 2 bases, with 9 bases of the junction left unmatched. The CDR3 has 16 amino acids. The CDR3 bases are TGTGCCAGCAGTTCCCCGATACAGGGGGGCAACACTGAAGCTTTCTTT. This gives the protein CASSSPIQGGNTEAFF.